The present T cell receptor beta chain was sequenced within a study of shared clonotypes between healthy human individuals. CDR1 SGDLS and CDR2 YYNGEE come from the germline V gene. The CDR3 is made up of 15 amino acids. V gave up 5 bases and J gave up 1 base; unmatched junction bases: 6. It was at deep level that the assay was run. Using immunoSEQ multiplex PCR, the repertoire was profiled, and TCRdb retains in-frame clones only, with some absent. Seen here are around 2.3 million clones, around 95% observed once, and the top ten hold around 0.13%. Sequenced: naive CD4+ T cells sorted from blood. Subset here: CD45RA+ positively selected. V is TRBV9 and J is TRBJ2-1; 7 bases fit TRBD2. This clonotype originated in a man aged 18 to 29 in good health. The CDR3: CASSGVGGSYNEQFF. CDR3 coding DNA: TGTGCCAGCAGTGGAGTCGGGGGGTCCTACAATGAGCAGTTCTTC. Variable domain in full (rest from reference TRBV9 and TRBJ2-1): DSGVTQTPKHLITATGQRVTLRCSPRSGDLSVYWYQQSLDQGLQFLIQYYNGEERAKGNILERFSAQQFPDLHSELNLSSLELGDSALYFCASSGVGGSYNEQFFGPGTRLTVL.